This passage covers 29 T cell receptor beta chains from one sample sequenced in a study of blood T cell repertoires in COVID-19. Generated by immunoSEQ multiplex PCR, the TCRdb table keeps only in-frame clones and is missing some. The sample consists of approximately 38,000 clones, approximately 93% of them appearing once. The sample comprised peripheral blood. Every receptor here comes from a human donor with active COVID-19. The donor label of this sample is uncertain.

The V call is TRBV21-1, the J call TRBJ2-3; the table assigns TRBD1, which was not confirmed against the DNA. TRBV21-1 is a recognized pseudogene. This CDR3 is built from 19 residues. CDR3 nucleotides: TGTGCCAGCAGCAAAGAAAAACCCTACTGGGCCCCTAGCACAGATACGCAGTATTTT. Its translation: CASSKEKPYWAPSTDTQYF.

This rearrangement joins TRBV25-1 to TRBJ2-7; 11 bases map to TRBD2. The V gene's germline CDR1 is MGHDK and CDR2 SYGVNS. The trim removed 5 bases at V and 4 bases at J, leaving 13 bases unmatched. This CDR3 is built from 17 residues. The CDR3 loop reads CASSLPRGTSGSYEQYF. In DNA, the CDR3 is TGTGCCAGCAGTCTCCCACGGGGAACTAGCGGGAGTTACGAGCAGTACTTC.

The chain employs TRBV7-2 and TRBJ2-3; 14 bases are a match to TRBD2. The germline V gene encodes CDR1 SGHTA and CDR2 FQGNSA. The V segment lost 5 bases and the J segment 0 bases; nucleotides outside the gene matches: 7. The CDR3 contains 18 residues. CDR3 nucleotide sequence: TGTGCCAGCAGCCAGCGACTAGCGGGAGGGATCAGCACAGATACGCAGTATTTT. This gives the protein CASSQRLAGGISTDTQYF.

The V call is TRBV7-2, the J call TRBJ2-3; TRBD2 matches 12 bases. Per germline, CDR1 SGHTA and CDR2 FQGNSA. V dropped 4 bases and J dropped 3; count of bases not matched to a gene: 5. This CDR3 spans 16 amino acids. The CDR3 bases are TGTGCCAGCAGCTCTCTAGCGGGAGGGCGGACAGATACGCAGTATTTT. Protein: CASSSLAGGRTDTQYF.

The chain couples TRBV2 to TRBJ1-5; 12 bases map to TRBD1. The CDR3 loop spans 15 amino acids. With 8 bases clipped from V and 2 bases from J, the junction kept 4 bases outside the gene matches. Germline values: CDR1 SNHLY, CDR2 FYNNEI. CDR3 residues: CASQGQGARNQPQHF. CDR3 DNA sequence: TGTGCCAGCCAGGGACAGGGGGCGCGCAATCAGCCCCAGCATTTT.

This rearrangement joins TRBV28 to TRBJ2-7; 12 bases fit TRBD2. V dropped 6 bases and J dropped 5; count of bases not matched to a gene: 8. Germline V CDR1 and CDR2: MDHEN, SYDVKM. CDR3 length: 15 amino acids. The CDR3: CASSRLAGVSDEQYF. CDR3 sequence (DNA): TGTGCCAGCAGCCGACTAGCGGGAGTTAGCGACGAGCAGTACTTC.

This clone appeared a few times. This chain joins TRBV4-2 and TRBJ2-7, with 8 bases that match TRBD2. The J segment lost 5 bases and the V segment lost 0 bases, leaving 6 bases of the junction unmatched. Germline CDR1 reads LGHNA; CDR2 reads YNFKEQ. The length of the CDR3 is 15 residues. In DNA, the CDR3 is TGTGCCAGCAGCCAAGATACCGGGGGGGTCAACGAGCAGTACTTC. It codes for CASSQDTGGVNEQYF.

The chain joins TRBV5-1 to TRBJ2-2, with 8 nucleotides matching TRBD1. The V gene end was trimmed by 4 bases and the J gene end by 3 bases; junction bases not matched to a gene: 5. The CDR3 totals 15 residues. Germline CDR1 is SGHRS and CDR2 is YFSETQ. The CDR3 bases are TGCGCCAGCAGCGTGGACAGGGCTGACACCGGGGAGCTGTTTTTT. The encoded protein is CASSVDRADTGELFF. Using reference TRBV5-1 and TRBJ2-2 for the parts outside the CDR3, the full variable domain is KAGVTQTPRYLIKTRGQQVTLSCSPISGHRSVSWYQQTPGQGLQFLFEYFSETQRNKGNFPGRFSGRQFSNSRSEMNVSTLELGDSALYLCASSVDRADTGELFFGEGSRLTVL.

This chain connects TRBV5-6 to TRBJ2-3, with unresolved D. Looked up from germline, CDR1 is SGHDT and CDR2 is YYEEEE. V was clipped by 5 bases and J by 3 bases, with 13 bases between them. This CDR3 comprises 14 residues. CDR3 nucleotides: TGTGCCAGCAGTGGGCCCCAGGCGACAGATACGCAGTATTTT. The encoded protein is CASSGPQATDTQYF.

This rearrangement joins TRBV10-3 to TRBJ1-5; D unclear. From germline, CDR1 is ENHRY and CDR2 SYGVKD. The CDR3 extends over 14 amino acids. V lost 4 bases to trimming and J lost 1 base, with 8 bases between them. CDR3 loop: CAISGTGSNQPQHF. CDR3 in DNA: TGTGCCATCAGTGGGACGGGAAGCAATCAGCCCCAGCATTTT.

A few counts support this clone. The rearrangement links TRBV7-9 to TRBJ2-2; weak D call: TRBD1 (6 bases). V dropped 7 bases and J dropped 6 bases, with 15 bases sitting between them. The CDR3 is made up of 14 amino acids. The germline V gene has CDR1 SEHNR and CDR2 FQNEAQ (reference sequence). The CDR3 DNA sequence: TGTGCCAGCACTCTCCCTGGGGGCCCCGGGGAGCTGTTTTTT. Residues: CASTLPGGPGELFF.

The rearrangement uses TRBV28 and TRBJ2-7; no firm D call. Germline CDR1 and CDR2: MDHEN and SYDVKM. The CDR3 is 12 amino acids. V shed 5 bases and J shed 6 bases, with 11 bases lying between them. CDR3 in DNA: TGTGCCAGCAGTCCCGGGTTCGCCGAGCAGTACTTC. Protein product: CASSPGFAEQYF.

The V call is TRBV5-8, the J call TRBJ2-4, with D uncertain. Deletions cut 0 bases from V and 15 bases from J, with 19 bases between. This CDR3 contains 14 residues. Germline V gene sequence: CDR1 SGHTS, CDR2 YDEGEE. CDR3: CASSLEYSSIHRYF. For the CDR3, the DNA is TGTGCCAGCAGCTTGGAGTACAGCAGCATACACCGGTACTTC.

The chain uses TRBV15 and TRBJ2-7; tentative D call: TRBD1 (6 bases). This CDR3 comprises 14 residues. Germline CDR1 LNHNV, CDR2 YYDKDF (reference sequence). The V gene lost 1 base and the J gene lost 2 bases, with 9 bases spanning the gap. CDR3 DNA: TGTGCCACCAGCAGAGTAACAGGGCCCTACGAGCAGTACTTC. Its protein product is CATSRVTGPYEQYF.

This clone was detected once. The rearrangement links TRBV9 to TRBJ2-7; 7 nucleotides agree with TRBD1. The CDR3 consists of 16 residues. The V gene's germline CDR1 is SGDLS and CDR2 YYNGEE. Trimming took 4 bases from V and 2 from J; bases not matched to a gene: 12. CDR3 bases: TGTGCCAGCAGCCCCCAACCCGGGACAGTCACCTACGAGCAGTACTTC. It is translated as CASSPQPGTVTYEQYF.

This clone has a single count. CDR3 amino acids: CAWSVRGRGAPYEQYF. The CDR3 nucleotides are TGTGCCTGGAGTGTACGGGGCAGGGGGGCACCCTACGAGCAGTACTTC. The rearrangement uses TRBV30 and TRBJ2-7, with D tentatively TRBD1 (7 bases). The CDR3 length is 16 residues. V was cut by 0 bases and J by 2 bases, with 17 bases left in between. Germline-derived CDR1 and CDR2 are GTSNPN and SVGIG (reference sequence).

This chain joins TRBV2 and TRBJ2-7, with 10 bases matching TRBD1. Germline V lookup: CDR1 SNHLY, CDR2 FYNNEI. This CDR3 has 13 amino acids. V shed 4 bases and J 7 bases; nucleotides not matched to a gene: 4. The CDR3: CASSGDRGGEQYF. The CDR3 DNA reads TGTGCCAGCAGTGGGGACAGGGGAGGAGAGCAGTACTTC.

The chain uses TRBV11-2 and TRBJ2-1; TRBD2 matches at 10 bases. The J segment lost 5 bases and the V segment lost 5 bases, leaving 9 bases of the junction unmatched. Germline-derived CDR1 and CDR2 are SGHAT and FQNNGV. The CDR3 is 16 amino acids. The CDR3 spells CASSPHSSGRDNEQFF. The DNA of the CDR3 is TGTGCCAGCAGCCCACACTCTAGCGGGAGAGACAATGAGCAGTTCTTC.

The chain recombines TRBV7-2 with TRBJ1-4, with a possible D match to TRBD1 (6 bases). Trimming cost V 5 bases and J 8 bases, with 18 bases left between them. Germline V gene sequence: CDR1 SGHTA, CDR2 FQGNSA. The CDR3 length is 15 residues. CDR3: CASSGVTGVGEKLFF. CDR3 DNA: TGTGCCAGCAGCGGAGTGACAGGCGTGGGAGAAAAACTGTTTTTT.

The chain recombines TRBV11-3 with TRBJ2-5, with 7 nucleotides matching TRBD2. The trim removed 8 bases at V and 3 bases at J, leaving 9 bases unmatched. CDR1 is SGHNT, CDR2 YENEEA, per germline. The CDR3 loop spans 14 amino acids. CDR3 sequence reads: CASGPGTKKETQYF. The CDR3 DNA reads TGTGCCAGCGGTCCCGGGACTAAAAAAGAGACCCAGTACTTC.

This chain links TRBV2 with TRBJ1-1, with TRBD1 matching 7 bases. With 9 bases clipped from V and 0 bases from J, the junction kept 4 bases outside the gene matches. The CDR3 has 13 amino acids. Germline lookup yields CDR1 SNHLY and CDR2 FYNNEI. In DNA, the CDR3 is TGTGCCAGGTCACAGGGGATGAACACTGAAGCTTTCTTT. This sequence encodes CARSQGMNTEAFF.

The chain couples TRBV18 to TRBJ1-5, with 7 bases that match TRBD1. The CDR3 has 15 residues. Trimming removed 3 bases from V and 3 bases from J; junction bases left unmatched: 5. Germline assignment: CDR1 KGHSH and CDR2 LQKENI. The CDR3 DNA reads TGTGCCAGCTCACCTCTTGGACAGGCCAATCAGCCCCAGCATTTT. Amino acids: CASSPLGQANQPQHF.

The rearrangement joins TRBV4-3 to TRBJ2-1, with 11 bases that match TRBD2. CDR1 and CDR2 from the germline V gene are LGHNA and YSLEER. The CDR3 consists of 15 residues. Trimming removed 1 base from V and 5 bases from J; junction bases left unmatched: 1. The CDR3 sequence is CASSQVGLADNEQFF. The CDR3 region has the DNA TGCGCCAGCAGCCAAGTGGGACTAGCGGACAATGAGCAGTTCTTC.

The chain combines TRBV19 with TRBJ1-1, with 7 bases identical to TRBD1. This CDR3 has 16 amino acids. J gave up 2 bases and V 5 bases, and 11 bases lay outside the gene matches. Germline V gene data show CDR1 as LNHDA and CDR2 as SQIVND (reference sequence). The CDR3 reads CASSWLQGIDNTEAFF. CDR3 nucleotides: TGTGCCAGTAGTTGGTTACAGGGGATCGATAACACTGAAGCTTTCTTT. The variable domain in full, completed from reference TRBV19 and TRBJ1-1, reads DGGITQSPKYLFRKEGQNVTLSCEQNLNHDAMYWYRQDPGQGLRLIYYSQIVNDFQKGDIAEGYSVSREKKESFPLTVTSAQKNPTAFYLCASSWLQGIDNTEAFFGQGTRLTVV.

This rearrangement joins TRBV11-2 to TRBJ2-1; D might be TRBD1 (6 bases). The germline V gene has CDR1 SGHAT and CDR2 FQNNGV. There are 15 residues in the CDR3. The V and J ends lost 1 base and 9 bases respectively, with 16 bases between them. The DNA for the CDR3 is TGTGCCAGCAGCTTAGGTGGGCAGGGGTGGGGTGAGCAGTTCTTC. It codes for CASSLGGQGWGEQFF.

The rearrangement uses TRBV11-2 and TRBJ1-2; tentatively, D is TRBD1 (6 bases). The CDR3 runs to 14 residues. Germline V gene data show CDR1 as SGHAT and CDR2 as FQNNGV. Trimming took 5 bases from V and 4 from J, leaving 14 bases between them. CDR3 sequence (DNA): TGTGCCAGCAGCCCTAGGGGGAGGGTCTATGGCTACACCTTC. It is translated as CASSPRGRVYGYTF.

The chain is built from TRBV7-8 and TRBJ2-7; the D gene is possibly TRBD2 (5 bases). Germline V lookup: CDR1 SGHVS, CDR2 FQNEAQ. Between the trimmed V and J ends, which lost 1 base and 1 base, there was a span of 11 bases. There are 15 residues in the CDR3. The DNA of the CDR3 is TGTGCCAGCAGCTTAGTTCGGGATATTTCCTACGAGCAGTACTTC. It is translated as CASSLVRDISYEQYF.

As concerns this clone: At one end the junction does not follow the germline gene, possibly because of a read error. V is TRBV6-5 and J is TRBJ2-4; possible D gene TRBD2, 6 bases. Germline V gene sequence: CDR1 MNHEY, CDR2 SVGAGI. There are 11 residues in the CDR3. CDR3 protein: CASRRDGVQEF. The CDR3 bases are TGTGCCAGCAGGCGGGACGGGGTTCAGGAATTC.

The chain employs TRBV19 and TRBJ2-7; TRBD1 matches 7 bases. This CDR3 has 15 amino acids. Germline-derived CDR1 and CDR2 are LNHDA and SQIVND (reference sequence). With 2 bases clipped from V and 5 bases from J, the junction kept 9 bases outside the gene matches. The DNA for the CDR3 is TGTGCCAGTAGTATAAATGCAGGGGGATCCCACGAGCAGTACTTC. It encodes CASSINAGGSHEQYF.